This paragraph covers one TCR beta chain sequence. Within the sample, other DNA sequences also encode this same CDR3. This specimen belongs to a study of shared clonotypes between healthy human individuals. Study background: The cohort had a couple of women and a few men, ages 18 to 49. Plates per donor: three CD4 naive, three CD4 memory, two CD8 naive, one CD8 memory.

Assay execution took place at the deep level. Genomic DNA belonging to each subset was distributed in equal measure over several immunoSEQ plates. The repertoire was sequenced with immunoSEQ multiplex PCR; TCRdb's copy has only in-frame clones and lacks some. The repertoire holds about 2.4 million clones, with under 95% as singletons. The CDR3 totals 12 residues. V was clipped by 4 bases and J by 4 bases, with 8 bases between them. Germline CDR1 MDHEN, CDR2 SYDVKM. The gene calls are TRBV28 and TRBJ2-7; D uncertain. This TCR derives from a man between 18 and 29 years old in good health. Some clones in this sample may be carry-over from other donors' samples. The sequencing input was naive CD4+ T cells from PBMCs. Described subset: CD45RA+ positively selected. In DNA form, the CDR3 reads TGTGCCAGCAGTTCGCCCCGATACGAGCAGTACTTC. Its translation is CASSSPRYEQYF.